Detailed here is one TCR beta chain. This clonotype was found many times. Its binding antigen is unknown. Per-base quality was not reported, and no clone a single base away is much larger than it. This entry belongs to a study of identical twins (dated by TCRdb to 2016 to 2017). Some background on the complete study: The study deep-sequenced TCR alpha and beta repertoires from monozygotic twins, unrelated adults of various ages and cord blood to test whether fetal clonotypes persist. To rule out contamination, replicate twin experiments were performed at different times with different library preparation protocols. Broad study findings and their caveats: Abundant cord blood beta clonotypes had fewer insertions, young adult naive repertoires showed a similar but weaker trend, and memory repertoires showed no such trend. Compared with coincidental sharing between unrelated individuals, an excess of low generation-probability sequences was observed among out-of-frame TCR alpha sequences shared between twins. Zero-insertion analyses could be partly confounded by invariant T cells such as MAIT and iNKT, although diverse VJ usage argued against such confounding for most clonotypes. Because the same donors could not be followed over many years, conclusions were based on cross-sectional statistical analysis. A weaker excess of twin sharing was found in beta out-of-frame sequences because the signal-to-noise ratio was lowered by fewer shared sequences. In monozygotic twins, out-of-frame TCR alpha sharing was systematically underestimated by recombination models, although the models agreed with sharing between unrelated individuals.

V was cut back by 1 base and J by 0 bases, leaving a gap of 11 bases between them. The CDR3 holds 16 amino acids from the cysteine to the phenylalanine. CDR3 DNA is the only sequence kept; it has 48 bases, read in frame from the first base. CDR1 and CDR2 are read off the germline V gene (reference sequence) as SGHKS and YYEKEE. Libraries were constructed by 5' RACE. TCRdb names Illumina HiSeq 2000 as the instrument used. Template switching added a universal primer binding site, and the final cDNA carried a unique molecular identifier that allowed TCR cDNA molecules to be counted accurately. Specific primers in the conserved constant-segment region were used to synthesize first-strand cDNA for the TCR alpha and beta chains. To control for contamination, every cDNA library carried two barcodes: a SMART-Mk sample barcode plus Illumina barcodes. TruSeq adapter sequences, together with Illumina sample barcodes, were added in two successive PCR steps. TCR alpha and beta cDNA libraries were sequenced on the Illumina HiSeq platform with custom primers. Under the source paper's analysis protocol: MiGEC was used to process raw reads and extract unique molecular identifiers, and MiXCR was used to find CDR3 positions. Recombination models were inferred per individual with the repgenHMM and IGoR tools using an EM algorithm. Shared clonotypes were analyzed with the tcR package in R, and sharing was normalized by the product of cloneset sizes. Out-of-frame nonproductive sequences were analyzed to study raw recombination free of thymic and clonal selection effects. TCRdb reprocessing: public reads trimmed at Q25 with fastp, clones called with MiXCR, in-frame beta chains kept. Rows merge per CDR3 protein into single entries with the most common DNA and genes. The V and J calls and clone size come from TCRdb's table, not from the authors' own analysis. The sample table holds around 340,000 distinct CDR3 sequences, of which around 9.7% were seen once. The top ten constitute more than 8% of the sample.

Every donor was a healthy Caucasian. Three unrelated non-twin adults were additionally sequenced: a male aged 18 to 30, a male aged 50 to 59 and a female aged 50 to 59. Using Miltenyi CD45RO+ enrichment and human naive T-cell isolation kits, memory (CD45RO+) and naive T cells were isolated from PBMC. This clonotype was obtained from a woman in her forties or fifties in good health. Specimen: naive T cells sorted from blood. The cell subset or site label of this sample denotes: cells isolated with a human naive T-cell isolation kit. The chain joins TRBV5-5 to TRBJ2-1; the D gene is unclear. The CDR3 reads CASSLQSLSSYNEQFF. The DNA is TGTGCCAGCAGCTTGCAAAGTCTAAGCTCCTACAATGAGCAGTTCTTC.